The 21 T cell receptor beta chains in this list originate from one sample, sequenced in a study of beta chain features in type 1 diabetes. What was sequenced were expressed TCRB transcripts, since all of the isolated RNA had been reverse transcribed. Measured with immunoSEQ multiplex PCR; TCRdb has only the in-frame clones, and not every one. The table shows hundreds of thousands of clones, with about 14% occurring only once. What was sequenced was naive CD4+ T cells from blood. The origin of the receptors is a man aged 18 to 30 in good health.

The CDR3 region has the DNA TGTGCCAGCAGCGTAGAAGGCCAGAACAACGAGCAGTACTTC. It yields the protein CASSVEGQNNEQYF. This chain uses TRBV9 with TRBJ2-7; no definite D call. V dropped 0 bases and J dropped 5 bases, with 12 bases sitting between them. CDR3 length: 14 amino acids. Germline values: CDR1 SGDLS, CDR2 YYNGEE. The whole variable domain, remainder taken from reference TRBV9 and TRBJ2-7, is DSGVTQTPKHLITATGQRVTLRCSPRSGDLSVYWYQQSLDQGLQFLIQYYNGEERAKGNILERFSAQQFPDLHSELNLSSLELGDSALYFCASSVEGQNNEQYFGPGTRLTVT.

A few counts support this clone. The CDR3 coding sequence is TGTGCCAGCAGTCACTCAGGAGGGTTTGGGACCCAGTACTTC. This codes for CASSHSGGFGTQYF. The gene calls are TRBV5-4 and TRBJ2-5, with D tentatively TRBD2 (6 bases). From germline, CDR1 is SGHNT and CDR2 YYREEE (reference sequence). V lost 5 bases to trimming and J lost 7 bases, with 18 bases between them. This CDR3 region has 14 residues.

The chain employs TRBV5-6 and TRBJ2-5; tentatively, D is TRBD1 (6 bases). Germline CDR1 and CDR2: SGHDT and YYEEEE. The CDR3 runs to 13 residues. With 3 bases removed from V and 6 bases from J, the gap between germline ends came to 12 bases. The CDR3 sequence: CASSYGQRQTQYF. The DNA of the CDR3 is TGTGCCAGCAGCTATGGACAGAGACAGACCCAGTACTTC.

This clone came up once. At the DNA level, this CDR3 is encoded by other sequences in the same sample as well. The rearrangement joins TRBV29-1 to TRBJ2-7; a weak D match, TRBD2 (6 bases). The CDR3 contains 13 residues. Germline V gives CDR1 SQVTM, CDR2 ANQGSEA. The germline V and J ends were trimmed by 6 bases and 4 bases, with 16 bases remaining between them. CDR3 loop: CSVARDSLYEQYF. The CDR3 nucleotides are TGCAGCGTGGCCCGGGACTCACTTTACGAGCAGTACTTC.

The sample holds a few counts of this clone. The V call is TRBV4-2, the J call TRBJ1-2; D is uncertain. The CDR3 is made up of 15 amino acids. V lost 0 bases to trimming and J lost 3 bases, with 11 bases between them. From germline, CDR1 is LGHNA and CDR2 YNFKEQ. The CDR3 protein is CASSQDPGPDYGYTF. The CDR3 region has the DNA TGTGCCAGCAGCCAAGATCCGGGTCCCGACTATGGCTACACCTTC.

This chain links TRBV11-1 with TRBJ1-1, with a tentative D call TRBD1 (6 bases). The CDR3 is 14 residues long. The ends were cut back, 3 bases at V and 5 bases at J, with 13 bases in the middle. Germline V gene data show CDR1 as SGHAT and CDR2 as FQDESV (reference sequence). The CDR3 DNA sequence: TGTGCCAGCAGCTTGGCCAGGGGCTCAACTGAAGCTTTCTTT. Amino acids: CASSLARGSTEAFF.

This clone was seen more than once but under ten times. The chain couples TRBV2 to TRBJ1-6, with 8 bases aligning to TRBD1. V lost 7 bases to trimming and J lost 9 bases; unmatched junction nucleotides: 14. Germline values: CDR1 SNHLY, CDR2 FYNNEI. CDR3 length: 16 amino acids. The CDR3 here is CASTGTGGVWSSPLHF. As DNA, the CDR3 is TGTGCCAGCACCGGGACAGGAGGGGTTTGGAGTTCACCCCTCCACTTT.

Here the CDR3 DNA reads TGTGCCAGCAGGAGGGATAGCGGGGGCCCCGGGTGGGAGCAGTACTTC. It codes for CASRRDSGGPGWEQYF. This chain uses TRBV2 with TRBJ2-7; 9 bases agree with TRBD2. The CDR3 is made up of 16 amino acids. Germline V gene sequence: CDR1 SNHLY, CDR2 FYNNEI. V was clipped by 6 bases and J by 7 bases; unmatched bases: 16.

This clone was observed a few times. J is TRBJ2-7 and V is TRBV7-9; 7 positions match TRBD1. V trimming: 5 bases; J trimming: 9 bases; junction bases outside the gene matches: 7. The germline CDR1 and CDR2 sequences are SEHNR and FQNEAQ (reference sequence). This CDR3 has 12 residues. The CDR3 spells CASSPRTGAQYF. The CDR3 DNA reads as TGTGCCAGCAGCCCCCGGACAGGCGCGCAGTACTTC.

This clone was seen only a few times. The genes are TRBV4-3 and TRBJ1-1; D perhaps matches TRBD1 (5 bases). V was shortened by 4 bases and J by 5 bases, with 11 bases between the two germline ends. The V gene's germline CDR1 is LGHNA and CDR2 YSLEER. The CDR3 runs to 13 residues. In nucleotides, the CDR3 is TGCGCCAGCAGCCCCCAGGGTAGTACTGAAGCTTTCTTT. It translates to CASSPQGSTEAFF.

This clone has ten or more counts. The V call is TRBV25-1, the J call TRBJ2-7, with TRBD1 identical over 10 bases. The CDR3 is made up of 14 amino acids. V shed 6 bases and J 2 bases; nucleotides not matched to a gene: 4. Germline loops: CDR1 MGHDK, CDR2 SYGVNS. CDR3 bases: TGTGCCAGCAGGAGGACAGGGGGTCCCTACGAGCAGTACTTC. Translation: CASRRTGGPYEQYF.

The rearrangement joins TRBV5-1 to TRBJ2-7, with 10 bases matching TRBD1. Germline lookup yields CDR1 SGHRS and CDR2 YFSETQ. This CDR3 has 16 residues. J gave up 3 bases and V 0 bases, and 6 bases lay outside the gene matches. CDR3 residues: CASSLVGQGFGYEQYF. The CDR3, as DNA: TGCGCCAGCAGCTTGGTGGGACAGGGGTTCGGCTACGAGCAGTACTTC.

The chain recombines TRBV18 with TRBJ2-2; 8 bases agree with TRBD1. The CDR3 spans 16 residues. Germline loops: CDR1 KGHSH, CDR2 LQKENI. V lost 2 bases and J lost 5; bases outside the gene matches: 7. The DNA for the CDR3 is TGTGCCAGCTCACCATCCCGGACAGGGATAACCGGGGAGCTGTTTTTT. Translation gives CASSPSRTGITGELFF. Full variable domain (remainder filled in from reference TRBV18 and TRBJ2-2): NAGVMQNPRHLVRRRGQEARLRCSPMKGHSHVYWYRQLPEEGLKFMVYLQKENIIDESGMPKERFSAEFPKEGPSILRIQQVVRGDSAAYFCASSPSRTGITGELFFGEGSRLTVL.

As to this clone: The same CDR3 can be traced to other DNA sequences in this sample. This chain uses TRBV5-4 with TRBJ1-3; D call uncertain. Germline-derived CDR1 and CDR2 are SGHNT and YYREEE (reference sequence). CDR3 length: 15 residues. Trimming took off 0 bases at V and 0 bases at J, with 7 bases between the two ends. The CDR3 spells CASSLDLSSGNTIYF. The CDR3 DNA reads as TGTGCCAGCAGCTTGGACTTGTCCTCTGGAAACACCATATATTTT.

This clone was detected only a few times. The chain carries TRBV18 and TRBJ2-3; 10 bases agree with TRBD2. The V gene end was trimmed by 6 bases and the J gene end by 2 bases; junction bases not matched to a gene: 11. Germline CDR1 reads KGHSH; CDR2 reads LQKENI. CDR3 length equals 17 residues. CDR3 region: CASSPTLAGETTDTQYF. The CDR3 region has the DNA TGTGCCAGCTCTCCCACCCTAGCGGGGGAAACCACAGATACGCAGTATTTT.

This chain links TRBV27 with TRBJ1-3; TRBD1 aligns across 8 bases. This CDR3 comprises 18 residues. CDR1 is MNHEY and CDR2 is SMNVEV in the germline V gene (reference sequence). Germline trimming cut 5 bases from V and 0 bases from J; bases unmatched to any gene: 12. CDR3 DNA sequence: TGTGCCAGCAGTCCGAGAGTAAGACAGGGGTTCTCTGGAAACACCATATATTTT. Its translation is CASSPRVRQGFSGNTIYF.

The CDR3 spells CASSLYPGKNTEAFF. The CDR3 nucleotides are TGTGCCAGCAGCTTATACCCAGGAAAGAACACTGAAGCTTTCTTT. The genes are TRBV7-3 and TRBJ1-1; D gene uncertain. Germline lookup yields CDR1 SGHTA and CDR2 FQGTGA. Deletions cut 2 bases from V and 1 base from J, with 11 bases between. The CDR3 has 15 amino acids. Full variable domain (remainder filled in from reference TRBV7-3 and TRBJ1-1): GAGVSQTPSNKVTEKGKYVELRCDPISGHTALYWYRQSLGQGPEFLIYFQGTGAADDSGLPNDRFFAVRPEGSVSTLKIQRTERGDSAVYLCASSLYPGKNTEAFFGQGTRLTVV.

The sample holds a few counts of this clone. The V gene is TRBV5-1, the J gene TRBJ2-7, with D unclear. The germline gives CDR1 SGHRS, CDR2 YFSETQ. This CDR3 is built from 14 residues. V was shortened by 3 bases and J by 7 bases, with 17 bases between the two germline ends. The CDR3, as DNA: TGCGCCAGCAGCTCCCCCGAATCCTCTAAAGAGCAGTACTTC. Its protein is CASSSPESSKEQYF.

The V and J genes are TRBV25-1 and TRBJ2-1; 9 positions match TRBD2. CDR3 length: 16 amino acids. J gave up 5 bases and V 4 bases, and 9 bases lay outside the gene matches. Germline loops: CDR1 MGHDK, CDR2 SYGVNS. The chain's CDR3 is CASSATRAGGDNEQFF. Here the CDR3 DNA reads TGTGCCAGCAGTGCGACTAGGGCGGGAGGGGACAATGAGCAGTTCTTC.

This clone has a handful of counts. This chain joins TRBV5-8 and TRBJ2-5, with 9 bases fitting TRBD1. Trimming took 4 bases from V and 7 from J; bases not matched to a gene: 8. This CDR3 has 14 residues. CDR1 and CDR2 from the germline V gene are SGHTS and YDEGEE. In DNA, the CDR3 is TGTGCCAGCAGCCAATGGGACAGGGAAAGGACCCAGTACTTC. As protein: CASSQWDRERTQYF.

This chain joins TRBV7-2 and TRBJ1-2; unclear D gene. The CDR3 length is 14 residues. V was clipped by 5 bases and J by 1 base, with 11 bases between them. CDR1 and CDR2 from the germline V gene are SGHTA and FQGNSA. Here the CDR3 reads CASSPSPGNYGYTF. The CDR3 DNA reads as TGTGCCAGCAGCCCCAGCCCCGGTAACTATGGCTACACCTTC. The full variable domain, in which reference TRBV7-2 and TRBJ1-2 provide the parts outside the CDR3, is GAGVSQSPSNKVTEKGKDVELRCDPISGHTALYWYRQSLGQGLEFLIYFQGNSAPDKSGLPSDRFSAERTGGSVSTLTIQRTQQEDSAVYLCASSPSPGNYGYTFGSGTRLTVV.